Presented here are 22 T cell receptor beta chains from one specimen sequenced in a study of blood T cell repertoires in COVID-19. The assay was immunoSEQ multiplex PCR, and TCRdb's table has in-frame clones only and misses some. The sample consists of roughly 120,000 clones, roughly 81% of them appearing once. The sample taken for sequencing was peripheral blood. These receptors came from a man between 35 and 55 years old with acute or convalescent COVID-19.

The genes are TRBV14 and TRBJ2-7; D might be TRBD2 (6 bases). The CDR3 runs 16 residues. Germline V lookup: CDR1 SGHDN, CDR2 FVKESK. Trimming stripped 0 bases from V and 6 bases from J, with 18 bases between. DNA for the CDR3: TGTGCCAGCAGCCAAGATTGGGGGGAGCTCCGTAGCGAGCAGTACTTC. Amino acid sequence: CASSQDWGELRSEQYF.

The V call is TRBV5-1, the J call TRBJ1-6; D might be TRBD1 (5 bases). The ends were cut back, 2 bases at V and 6 bases at J, with 12 bases in the middle. The CDR3 is made up of 15 amino acids. Looked up from germline, CDR1 is SGHRS and CDR2 is YFSETQ. This chain's CDR3 is CASSFNPGINSPLHF. CDR3 sequence (DNA): TGCGCCAGCAGCTTTAATCCAGGGATTAATTCACCCCTCCACTTT.

This clone has just one count. The chain carries TRBV3-1 (or the pseudogene TRBV3-2) and TRBJ1-4; D gene ambiguous. The CDR3 consists of 13 residues. Looked up from germline, CDR1 is LGHDT and CDR2 is YNNKEL (reference sequence). Trimming took 1 base from V and 7 from J, leaving 7 bases between them. CDR3 amino acids: CASSQVISEKLFF. DNA of the CDR3: TGTGCCAGCAGCCAAGTTATCAGTGAAAAACTGTTTTTT.

This chain uses TRBV7-2 with TRBJ1-6; D uncertain. V was cut by 2 bases and J by 7 bases, with 12 bases left in between. In germline, CDR1 is SGHTA, CDR2 FQGNSA. The CDR3 spans 15 residues. The CDR3 sequence is CASSLTRTGNSPLHF. Here the CDR3 DNA reads TGTGCCAGCAGCTTAACACGGACGGGAAATTCACCCCTCCACTTT. Variable domain in full (rest from reference TRBV7-2 and TRBJ1-6): GAGVSQSPSNKVTEKGKDVELRCDPISGHTALYWYRQSLGQGLEFLIYFQGNSAPDKSGLPSDRFSAERTGGSVSTLTIQRTQQEDSAVYLCASSLTRTGNSPLHFGNGTRLTVT.

The V gene is TRBV5-8, the J gene TRBJ2-3; D may be TRBD2 (5 bases). The V and J ends lost 0 bases and 2 bases respectively, with 10 bases between them. Germline loops: CDR1 SGHTS, CDR2 YDEGEE. This CDR3 is 15 amino acids long. CDR3 bases: TGTGCCAGCAGCTTGGAGGGAGCAAACACAGATACGCAGTATTTT. Translating it yields CASSLEGANTDTQYF.

The rearrangement links TRBV20-1 to TRBJ1-6; a weak D match, TRBD1 (6 bases). V lost 3 bases to trimming and J lost 5 bases, with 11 bases between them. Germline V gene sequence: CDR1 DFQATT, CDR2 SNEGSKA (reference sequence). The length of the CDR3 is 14 residues. As DNA, the CDR3 is TGCAGTGCTAGTCCCCGACAGGATAATTCACCCCTCCACTTT. This translates into CSASPRQDNSPLHF.

The V gene is TRBV5-1, the J gene TRBJ2-7; 9 nucleotides match TRBD1. The V gene's germline CDR1 is SGHRS and CDR2 YFSETQ. The V and J ends lost 4 bases and 6 bases, in that order; junction bases with no gene match: 5. This CDR3 spans 13 amino acids. The CDR3 is CASSPLTGGEQYF. Here the CDR3 DNA reads TGCGCCAGCAGCCCTTTGACAGGGGGCGAGCAGTACTTC.

In the case of this clone: This sample also contains other DNA sequences that code for the same CDR3. This rearrangement joins TRBV9 to TRBJ2-3; D might be TRBD2 (6 bases). Germline assignment: CDR1 SGDLS and CDR2 YYNGEE. V was cut by 0 bases and J by 7 bases, with 15 bases left in between. The CDR3 is 15 residues long. The CDR3 coding sequence is TGTGCCAGCAGCGTAGCGGGTAGCGGACTCCATACGCAGTATTTT. Protein: CASSVAGSGLHTQYF.

The rearrangement links TRBV2 to TRBJ1-2; the D gene is possibly TRBD1 (6 bases). The V end was cut by 6 bases, the J end by 6 bases, with 17 bases between. Germline CDR1 reads SNHLY; CDR2 reads FYNNEI. There are 14 residues in the CDR3. CDR3 in amino acids: CASRRERGTHGYTF. Here the CDR3 DNA reads TGTGCCAGCAGGCGAGAAAGGGGGACCCATGGCTACACCTTC.

This chain joins TRBV6-5 and TRBJ2-3; D gene ambiguous. V dropped 6 bases and J dropped 1 base, with 8 bases sitting between them. The CDR3 totals 13 residues. CDR1 MNHEY and CDR2 SVGAGI come from the germline V gene. CDR3 loop: CASRITGTDTQYF. The CDR3 nucleotides are TGTGCCAGCAGGATAACTGGCACAGATACGCAGTATTTT.

The genes are TRBV6-5 and TRBJ2-3; perhaps TRBD2 as D (6 bases). This CDR3 region has 12 residues. Trimming took off 4 bases at V and 10 bases at J, with 12 bases between the two ends. The germline CDR1 and CDR2 sequences are MNHEY and SVGAGI. CDR3 in DNA: TGTGCCAGCAGTTCGGCCTGGGGGGCGCAGTATTTT. Amino acids: CASSSAWGAQYF.

The chain couples TRBV6-5 to TRBJ1-6, with D tentatively TRBD1 (6 bases). V lost 6 bases and J lost 4, with 7 bases in between. Germline loops: CDR1 MNHEY, CDR2 SVGAGI. The CDR3 is made up of 13 amino acids. CDR3 nucleotide sequence: TGTGCCAGCAGAGACAGGTATAATTCACCCCTCCACTTT. It encodes CASRDRYNSPLHF.

This chain connects TRBV5-4 to TRBJ2-1, with 7 bases that match TRBD1. J gave up 2 bases and V 5 bases, and 1 base lay outside the gene matches. This CDR3 region has 13 residues. CDR1 SGHNT and CDR2 YYREEE come from the germline V gene (reference sequence). CDR3 coding DNA: TGTGCCAGCAGGACAGGGACCTACAATGAGCAGTTCTTC. Its translation is CASRTGTYNEQFF.

This clone appeared once. The V call is TRBV29-1, the J call TRBJ2-1; D gene unclear. The V end lost 4 bases, the J end lost 3 bases, and 10 bases lay between the germline ends. Germline values: CDR1 SQVTM, CDR2 ANQGSEA. This CDR3 spans 13 amino acids. In nucleotides, the CDR3 is TGCAGCGTTGCTAACCCGAACTACAATGAGCAGTTCTTC. Translated: CSVANPNYNEQFF.

The DNA of the CDR3 is TGTGCCAGCAGTTCTTACGACAACATGAATCAGCCCCAGCATTTT. It translates to CASSSYDNMNQPQHF. V gene TRBV6-5 combines with J gene TRBJ1-5; D gene uncertain. The CDR3 has 15 residues. Germline V lookup: CDR1 MNHEY, CDR2 SVGAGI. The V end was cut by 4 bases, the J end by 4 bases, with 14 bases between.

V gene TRBV19 combines with J gene TRBJ2-7, with 9 bases lining up with TRBD1. Germline assignment: CDR1 LNHDA and CDR2 SQIVND (reference sequence). The CDR3 has 14 residues. Losses at the gene ends were 6 bases for V and 4 bases for J; bases not matched to a gene: 7. CDR3 nucleotide sequence: TGTGCCAGTAGACGGACAGGGGAGAAGTACGAGCAGTACTTC. It encodes CASRRTGEKYEQYF.

The chain joins TRBV5-4 to TRBJ1-2, with TRBD1 matching over 8 bases. V was clipped by 4 bases and J by 0 bases; unmatched bases: 8. Germline V gene sequence: CDR1 SGHNT, CDR2 YYREEE (reference sequence). The length of the CDR3 is 16 residues. The CDR3 loop reads CASSGGMTGANYGYTF. The CDR3 coding sequence is TGTGCCAGCAGCGGTGGGATGACAGGGGCTAACTATGGCTACACCTTC.

This chain connects TRBV7-2 to TRBJ2-3; TRBD2 matches 10 bases. Germline V gives CDR1 SGHTA, CDR2 FQGNSA. J was trimmed by 7 bases and V by 5 bases; bases with no gene match: 6. The length of the CDR3 is 14 residues. The CDR3 region is CASSPGLASHTQYF. In DNA form, the CDR3 reads TGTGCCAGCAGCCCGGGACTAGCGTCTCATACGCAGTATTTT.

The chain has TRBV3-1 (or the pseudogene TRBV3-2) and TRBJ2-2; 10 nucleotides align to TRBD2. The CDR3 covers 17 residues. V was pared by 1 base and J by 4 bases, with 6 bases of the junction left unmatched. The germline CDR1 and CDR2 sequences are LGHDT and YNNKEL (reference sequence). CDR3 DNA sequence: TGTGCCAGCAGCCAAGTGTCACTAGCGGGACTCACCGGGGAGCTGTTTTTT. Protein product: CASSQVSLAGLTGELFF.

The J gene is TRBJ2-1, the V gene TRBV11-2, with 8 bases that match TRBD2. V was pared by 4 bases and J by 5 bases, with 7 bases of the junction left unmatched. CDR1 SGHAT and CDR2 FQNNGV come from the germline V gene. This CDR3 has 15 residues. The CDR3: CASSSRWTSHNEQFF. CDR3 DNA: TGTGCCAGCAGCTCTAGGTGGACTAGCCACAATGAGCAGTTCTTC.

The CDR3 region has the DNA TGTGCCAGCAGCTTGTCAGGGGGCATGAACACTGAAGCTTTCTTT. Protein sequence: CASSLSGGMNTEAFF. V usage is TRBV7-2 and J usage is TRBJ1-1; 8 positions agree with TRBD1. V lost 3 bases, J lost 0 bases, and 3 bases stayed unmatched. The CDR3 sequence is 15 residues long. Per germline, CDR1 SGHTA and CDR2 FQGNSA.

The chain combines TRBV6-6 with TRBJ2-1, with 11 bases lining up with TRBD2. V lost 6 bases, J lost 13 bases, and 8 bases stayed unmatched. CDR3 size: 13 residues. CDR1 is MNHNY and CDR2 is SVGAGI in the germline V gene (reference sequence). This chain's CDR3 is CASSSVSGGAQFF. CDR3 DNA sequence: TGTGCCAGCAGCTCCGTTAGCGGGGGGGCCCAGTTCTTC.